The T cell receptor beta chain described here comes from a study of blood T cell repertoires in COVID-19. Clones were sequenced by immunoSEQ multiplex PCR, and TCRdb holds only the in-frame ones, with some missing. Of around 320,000 clones listed, 85% are singletons. This clone was seen a handful of times. V lost 4 bases, J lost 5 bases, and 14 bases stayed unmatched. Germline CDR1 MGHRA, CDR2 YSYEKL. The CDR3 is 17 amino acids. This sequence joins TRBV4-1 and TRBJ2-1, with TRBD1 matching over 7 bases. This TCR came from a human donor in a cohort sampled during active COVID-19. The sample consisted of peripheral blood. This CDR3 is CASSPVQGQGRNNEQFF. The CDR3 DNA sequence: TGCGCCAGCAGCCCAGTACAGGGGCAGGGTAGAAACAATGAGCAGTTCTTC.